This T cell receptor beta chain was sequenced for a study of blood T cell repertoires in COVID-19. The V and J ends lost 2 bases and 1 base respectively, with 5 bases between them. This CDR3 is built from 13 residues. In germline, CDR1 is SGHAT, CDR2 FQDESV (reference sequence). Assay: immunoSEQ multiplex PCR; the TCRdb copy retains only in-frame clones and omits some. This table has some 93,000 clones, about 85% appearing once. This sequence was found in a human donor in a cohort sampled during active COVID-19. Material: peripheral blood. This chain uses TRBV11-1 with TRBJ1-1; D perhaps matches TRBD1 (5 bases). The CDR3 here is CASSLQGNTEAFF. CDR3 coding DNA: TGTGCCAGCAGCTTACAGGGGAACACTGAAGCTTTCTTT.